The entry that follows covers one T cell receptor beta chain sequence. Here immunoSEQ multiplex PCR was the method, and the copy in TCRdb shows in-frame clones only, minus some. The sample contains roughly 250,000 clones, roughly 80% of which appear only once. The record originates from a study of blood T cell repertoires in COVID-19. Study as a whole: The United States, Italy and Spain supplied acute and convalescent COVID-19 samples. In each case, the material was cDNA or gDNA derived from T cells, B-cell-depleted T cells, or PBMCs.

The Seattle site enrolled patients during active infection and followed them longitudinally. Sequencing used peripheral blood. The sequence was collected from a person aged 65 to 79 with COVID-19, enrolled during active disease.

For the CDR3, the DNA is TGTGCCAGCAGTTACTCGCAGGGTGGTACTGGAAACACCATATATTTT. Protein sequence: CASSYSQGGTGNTIYF. V is TRBV6-5 and J is TRBJ1-3; D perhaps matches TRBD1 (5 bases). There are 16 residues in the CDR3. V shed 0 bases and J shed 2 bases, with 11 bases lying between them. The germline V gene has CDR1 MNHEY and CDR2 SVGAGI.